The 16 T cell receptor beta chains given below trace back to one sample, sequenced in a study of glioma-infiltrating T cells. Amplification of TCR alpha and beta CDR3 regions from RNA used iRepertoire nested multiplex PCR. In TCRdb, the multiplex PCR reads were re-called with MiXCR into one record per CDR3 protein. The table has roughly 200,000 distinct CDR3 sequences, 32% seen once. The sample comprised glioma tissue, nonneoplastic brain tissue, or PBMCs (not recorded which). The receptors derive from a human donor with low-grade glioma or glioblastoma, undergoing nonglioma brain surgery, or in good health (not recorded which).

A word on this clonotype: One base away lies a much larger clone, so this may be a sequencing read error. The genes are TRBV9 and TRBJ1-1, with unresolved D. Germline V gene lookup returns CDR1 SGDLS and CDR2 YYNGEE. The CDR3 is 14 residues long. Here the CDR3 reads CASSVDGSNTEALF. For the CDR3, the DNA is TGTGCCAGCAGCGTCGACGGAAGTAACACTGAAGCTTTATTT.

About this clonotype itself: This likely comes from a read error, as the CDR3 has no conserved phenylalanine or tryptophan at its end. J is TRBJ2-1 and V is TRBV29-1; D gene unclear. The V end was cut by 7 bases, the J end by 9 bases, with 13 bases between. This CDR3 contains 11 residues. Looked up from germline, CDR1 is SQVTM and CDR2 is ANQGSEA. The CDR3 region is CSGLSGTEQFL. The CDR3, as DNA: TGCAGCGGGCTCTCAGGCACTGAGCAGTTCCTC.

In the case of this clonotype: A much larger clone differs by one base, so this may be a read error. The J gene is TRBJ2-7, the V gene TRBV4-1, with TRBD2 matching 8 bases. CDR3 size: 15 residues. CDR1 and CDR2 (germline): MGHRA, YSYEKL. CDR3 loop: CASSSYTSGTYEQHF. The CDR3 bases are TGCGCCAGCAGCTCCTATACTAGCGGTACCTACGAGCAGCACTTC.

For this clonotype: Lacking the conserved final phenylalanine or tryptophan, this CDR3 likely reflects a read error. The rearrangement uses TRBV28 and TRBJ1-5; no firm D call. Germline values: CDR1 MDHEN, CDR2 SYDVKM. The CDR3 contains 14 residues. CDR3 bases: TGTGCCAGCAGTTTATGGGTCTCCAATCAGCCTCAGCATCTT. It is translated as CASSLWVSNQPQHL.

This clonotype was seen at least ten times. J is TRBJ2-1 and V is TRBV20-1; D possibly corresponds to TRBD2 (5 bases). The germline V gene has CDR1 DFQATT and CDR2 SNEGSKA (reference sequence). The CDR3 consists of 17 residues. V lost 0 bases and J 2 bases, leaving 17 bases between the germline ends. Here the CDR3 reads CSAREPSPGRAYNEQFF. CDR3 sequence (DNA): TGCAGTGCTAGAGAACCCTCTCCGGGAAGAGCCTACAATGAGCAGTTCTTC.

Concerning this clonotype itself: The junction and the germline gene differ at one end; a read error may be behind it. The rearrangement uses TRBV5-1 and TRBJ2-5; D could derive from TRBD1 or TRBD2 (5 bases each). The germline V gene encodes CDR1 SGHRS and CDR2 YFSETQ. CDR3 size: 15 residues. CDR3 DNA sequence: TGCGCCAGCAGCTTGGGAGGGGAGTACCAAGAGACCCAGTACTTT. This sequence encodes CASSLGGEYQETQYF.

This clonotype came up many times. CDR3 residues: CASSQIMQGRAQYF. As DNA, the CDR3 is TGTGCCAGCAGCCAAATCATGCAGGGGAGAGCCCAGTACTTC. This rearrangement joins TRBV4-2 to TRBJ2-5, with D tentatively TRBD1 (6 bases). Per germline, CDR1 LGHNA and CDR2 YNFKEQ. CDR3 length: 14 residues. V lost 2 bases, J lost 9 bases, and 16 bases lay in between.

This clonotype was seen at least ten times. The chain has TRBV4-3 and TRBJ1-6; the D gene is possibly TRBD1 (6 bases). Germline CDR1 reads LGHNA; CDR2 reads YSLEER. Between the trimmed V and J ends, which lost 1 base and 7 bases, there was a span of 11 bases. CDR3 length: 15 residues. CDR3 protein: CASSQVNQGNSPLHF. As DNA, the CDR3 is TGCGCCAGCAGCCAAGTAAACCAGGGGAATTCACCCCTCCACTTT.

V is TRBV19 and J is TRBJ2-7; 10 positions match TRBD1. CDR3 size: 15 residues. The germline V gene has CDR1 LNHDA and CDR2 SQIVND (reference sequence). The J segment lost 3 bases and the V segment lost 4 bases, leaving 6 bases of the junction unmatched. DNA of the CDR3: TGTGCCAGTAGTACCGGGACAGGGGCCATCTACGAGCAGTACTTC. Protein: CASSTGTGAIYEQYF.

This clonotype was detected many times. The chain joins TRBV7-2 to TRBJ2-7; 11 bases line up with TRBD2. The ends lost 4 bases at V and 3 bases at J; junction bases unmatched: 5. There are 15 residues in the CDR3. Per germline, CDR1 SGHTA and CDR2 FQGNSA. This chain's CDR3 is CASSYTSGSDYEQYF. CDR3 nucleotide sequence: TGTGCCAGCAGCTATACTAGCGGGAGTGACTACGAGCAGTACTTC.

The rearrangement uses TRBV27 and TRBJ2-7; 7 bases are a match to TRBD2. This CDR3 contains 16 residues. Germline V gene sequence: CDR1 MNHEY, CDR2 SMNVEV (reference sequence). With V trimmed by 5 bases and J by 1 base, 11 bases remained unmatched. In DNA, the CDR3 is TGTGCCAGCAGTCCTATGACTAGCAGCGGGTCCTACGAGCAGTACTTC. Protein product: CASSPMTSSGSYEQYF.

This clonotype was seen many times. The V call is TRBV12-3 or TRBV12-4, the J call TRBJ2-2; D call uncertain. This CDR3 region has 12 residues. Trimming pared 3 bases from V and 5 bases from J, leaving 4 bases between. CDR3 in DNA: TGTGCCAGCAGTTTCGGAACCGGGGAGCTGTTTTTT. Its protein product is CASSFGTGELFF.

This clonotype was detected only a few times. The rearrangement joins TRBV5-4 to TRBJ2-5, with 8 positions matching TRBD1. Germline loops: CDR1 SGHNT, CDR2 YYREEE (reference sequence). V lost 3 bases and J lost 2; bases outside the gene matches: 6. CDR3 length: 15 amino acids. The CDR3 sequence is CASSSGQGGQETQYF. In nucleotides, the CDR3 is TGTGCCAGCAGCTCCGGACAGGGAGGACAAGAGACCCAGTACTTC.

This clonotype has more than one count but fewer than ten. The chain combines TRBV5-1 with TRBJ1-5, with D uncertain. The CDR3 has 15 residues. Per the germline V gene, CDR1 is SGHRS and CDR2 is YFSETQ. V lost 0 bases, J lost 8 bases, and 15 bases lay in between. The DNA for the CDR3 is TGCGCCAGCAGCTTGGGGGTAACAGTGACGGAGCCCCAGCATTTT. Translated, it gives CASSLGVTVTEPQHF.

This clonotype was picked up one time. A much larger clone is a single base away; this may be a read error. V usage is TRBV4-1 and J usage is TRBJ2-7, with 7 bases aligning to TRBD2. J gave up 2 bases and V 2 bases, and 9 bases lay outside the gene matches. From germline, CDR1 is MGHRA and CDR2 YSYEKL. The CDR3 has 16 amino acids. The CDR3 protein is CASSQPLREDPYEQYF. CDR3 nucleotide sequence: TGCGCCAGCAGCCAACCACTTCGGGAGGATCCCTACGAGCAGTACTTC.

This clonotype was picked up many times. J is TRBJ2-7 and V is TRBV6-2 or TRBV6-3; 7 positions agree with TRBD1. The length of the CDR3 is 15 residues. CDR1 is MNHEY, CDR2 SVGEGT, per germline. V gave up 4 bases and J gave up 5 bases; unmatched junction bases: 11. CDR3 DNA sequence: TGTGCCAGCAGTTTGTGGACAGGAACCGTCCACGAGCAGTACTTC. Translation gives CASSLWTGTVHEQYF.